What follows is one TCR beta chain and its context. This sample stems from a study of T cells in Graves' hyperthyroidism and ophthalmopathy. TCR beta CDR3 sequences were amplified from RNA transcripts. The study used the HTBI primer set for a first-round RT-PCR of the TCR CDR3. TCRdb independently ran MiXCR on the multiplex PCR reads; one entry per CDR3 protein. The sample lists under 130,000 distinct CDR3 sequences; roughly 47% were seen once. The germline V and J ends were trimmed by 5 bases and 8 bases, with 18 bases remaining between them. CDR1 is SQVTM, CDR2 ANQGSEA, per germline. The CDR3 covers 13 residues.

Sequencing was performed on blood. The chain couples TRBV29-1 to TRBJ1-2; tentative D call: TRBD1 (6 bases). The TCR originated in a man in his forties or fifties with Graves' hyperthyroidism. CDR3 DNA sequence: TGCAGCGTTAGCCGCAGGGGCCGAACGGGCTACACCTTC. It is translated as CSVSRRGRTGYTF.